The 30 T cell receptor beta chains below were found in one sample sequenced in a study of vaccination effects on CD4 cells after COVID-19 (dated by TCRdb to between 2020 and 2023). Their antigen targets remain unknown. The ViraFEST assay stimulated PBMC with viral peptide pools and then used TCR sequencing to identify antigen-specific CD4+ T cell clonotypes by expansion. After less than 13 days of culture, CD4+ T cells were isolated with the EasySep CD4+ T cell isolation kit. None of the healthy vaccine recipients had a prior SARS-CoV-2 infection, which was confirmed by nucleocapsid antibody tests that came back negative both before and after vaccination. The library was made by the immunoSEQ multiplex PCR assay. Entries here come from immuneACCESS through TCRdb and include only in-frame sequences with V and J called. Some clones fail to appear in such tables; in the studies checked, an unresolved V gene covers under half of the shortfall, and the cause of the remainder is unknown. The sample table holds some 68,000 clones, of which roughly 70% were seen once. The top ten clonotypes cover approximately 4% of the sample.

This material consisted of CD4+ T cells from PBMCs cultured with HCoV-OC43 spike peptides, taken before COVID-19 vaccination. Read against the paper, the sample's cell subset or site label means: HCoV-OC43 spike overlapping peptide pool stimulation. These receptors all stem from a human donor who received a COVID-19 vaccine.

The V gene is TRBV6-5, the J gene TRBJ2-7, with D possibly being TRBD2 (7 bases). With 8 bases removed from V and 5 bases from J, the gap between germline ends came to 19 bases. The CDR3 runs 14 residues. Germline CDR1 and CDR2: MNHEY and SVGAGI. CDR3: CASGGGRVPDEQYV. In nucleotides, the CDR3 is TGTGCCAGCGGCGGGGGCAGGGTGCCTGACGAGCAGTACGTC.

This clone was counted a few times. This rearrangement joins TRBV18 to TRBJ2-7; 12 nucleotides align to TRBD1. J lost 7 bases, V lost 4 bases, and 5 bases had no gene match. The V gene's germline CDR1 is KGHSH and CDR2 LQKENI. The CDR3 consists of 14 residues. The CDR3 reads CASSRGQGAGEQYV. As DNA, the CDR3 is TGTGCCAGCTCACGGGGACAGGGGGCTGGAGAGCAGTACGTC.

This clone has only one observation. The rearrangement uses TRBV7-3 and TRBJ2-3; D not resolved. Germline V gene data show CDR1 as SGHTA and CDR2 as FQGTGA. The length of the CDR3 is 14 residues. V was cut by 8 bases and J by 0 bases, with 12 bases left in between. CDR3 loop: CASARSRSTDTQYF. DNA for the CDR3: TGTGCCAGCGCAAGGTCCAGAAGCACAGATACGCAGTATTTT.

The CDR3 nucleotides are TGTGCCAGCAGCTCCCCCAGGGGGTGGGAGCAGTACGTC. It encodes CASSSPRGWEQYV. V usage is TRBV11-2 and J usage is TRBJ2-7; TRBD1 matches at 7 bases. Germline lookup yields CDR1 SGHAT and CDR2 FQNNGV. CDR3 length: 13 residues. V lost 4 bases to trimming and J lost 7 bases; unmatched junction nucleotides: 7.

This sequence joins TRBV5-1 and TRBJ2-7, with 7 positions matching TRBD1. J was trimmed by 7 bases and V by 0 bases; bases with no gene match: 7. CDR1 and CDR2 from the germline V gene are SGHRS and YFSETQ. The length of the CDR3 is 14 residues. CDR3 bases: TGCGCCAGCAGCTTGGGACAGGGAGCTAGGGAGCAGTACGTC. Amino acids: CASSLGQGAREQYV.

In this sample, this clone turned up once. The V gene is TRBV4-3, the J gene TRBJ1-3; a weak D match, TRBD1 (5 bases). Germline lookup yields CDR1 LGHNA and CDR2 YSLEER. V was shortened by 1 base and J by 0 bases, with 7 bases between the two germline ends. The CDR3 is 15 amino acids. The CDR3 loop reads CASSQGQYSGNTIYF. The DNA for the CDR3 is TGCGCCAGCAGCCAAGGACAGTACTCTGGAAACACCATATATTTT.

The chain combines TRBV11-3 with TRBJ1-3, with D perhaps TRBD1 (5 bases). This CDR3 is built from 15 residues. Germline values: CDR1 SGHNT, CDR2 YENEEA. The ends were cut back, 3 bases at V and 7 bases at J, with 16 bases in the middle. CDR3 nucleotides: TGTGCCAGCAGCTTCTCCAGGGCACCACCTAACACCATATATTTT. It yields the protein CASSFSRAPPNTIYF. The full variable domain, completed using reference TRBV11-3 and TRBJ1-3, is EAGVVQSPRYKIIEKKQPVAFWCNPISGHNTLYWYLQNLGQGPELLIRYENEEAVDDSQLPKDRFSAERLKGVDSTLKIQPAELGDSAVYLCASSFSRAPPNTIYFGEGSWLTVV.

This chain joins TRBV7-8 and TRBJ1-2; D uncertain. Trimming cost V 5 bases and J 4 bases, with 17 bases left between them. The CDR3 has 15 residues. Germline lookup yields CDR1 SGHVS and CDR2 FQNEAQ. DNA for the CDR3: TGTGCCAGCAGCCAAAGGTCAGTGCTTGGCTATGGCTACACCTTC. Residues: CASSQRSVLGYGYTF.

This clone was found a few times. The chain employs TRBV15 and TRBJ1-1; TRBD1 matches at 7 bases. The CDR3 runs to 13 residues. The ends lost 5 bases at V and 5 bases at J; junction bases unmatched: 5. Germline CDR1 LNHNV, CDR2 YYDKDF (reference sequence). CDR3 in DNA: TGTGCCACCAGCCCGCAGGGGGAGACTGAAGCTTTCTTT. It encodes CATSPQGETEAFF.

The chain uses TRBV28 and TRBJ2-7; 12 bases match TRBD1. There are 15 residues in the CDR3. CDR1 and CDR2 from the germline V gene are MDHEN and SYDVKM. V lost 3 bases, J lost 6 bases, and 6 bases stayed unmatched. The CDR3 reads CASSFRGQGAGEQYV. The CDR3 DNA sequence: TGTGCCAGCAGTTTTAGGGGACAGGGGGCCGGCGAGCAGTACGTC.

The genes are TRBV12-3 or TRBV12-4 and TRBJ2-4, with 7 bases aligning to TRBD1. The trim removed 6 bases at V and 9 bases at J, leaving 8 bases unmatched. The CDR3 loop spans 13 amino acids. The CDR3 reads CASRPRQGGIQYF. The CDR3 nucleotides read TGTGCCAGCAGACCCCGACAGGGCGGCATTCAGTACTTC.

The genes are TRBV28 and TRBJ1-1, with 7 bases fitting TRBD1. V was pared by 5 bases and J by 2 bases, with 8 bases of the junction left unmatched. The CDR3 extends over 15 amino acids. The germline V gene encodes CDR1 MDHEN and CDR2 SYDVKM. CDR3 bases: TGTGCCAGCAGTCCGGAGGGGGCAGTTAACACTGAAGCTTTCTTT. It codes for CASSPEGAVNTEAFF.

DNA for the CDR3: TGCGCCAGCAGCAAAACGGCGGATGGCTACACCTTC. Residues: CASSKTADGYTF. This chain joins TRBV5-1 and TRBJ1-2; D is uncertain. The V end was cut by 4 bases, the J end by 6 bases, with 10 bases between. In germline, CDR1 is SGHRS, CDR2 YFSETQ. The CDR3 sequence is 12 residues long.

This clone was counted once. The CDR3, as DNA: TGTGCCAGCTCACCACGGGGGATGCTTGCTGGAAACACCATATATTTT. As protein: CASSPRGMLAGNTIYF. This chain links TRBV18 with TRBJ1-3, with D maybe TRBD1 (5 bases). There are 16 residues in the CDR3. Germline loops: CDR1 KGHSH, CDR2 LQKENI. The V end lost 1 base, the J end lost 2 bases, and 12 bases lay between the germline ends.

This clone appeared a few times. The DNA for the CDR3 is TGTGCCAGCAGCAAATTCTACAGGCAGAGGGACGGGGAGCTGTTTTTT. It specifies CASSKFYRQRDGELFF. The gene calls are TRBV21-1 and TRBJ2-2. TRBV21-1 corresponds to a pseudogene. This CDR3 spans 16 amino acids.

CDR3 nucleotide sequence: TGTGCCAGCAGTCTGACAGGGTCTACCAAAAACATTCAGTACTTC. Translating gives CASSLTGSTKNIQYF. The rearrangement joins TRBV28 to TRBJ2-4, with TRBD1 matching 7 bases. This CDR3 region has 15 residues. J lost 2 bases, V lost 5 bases, and 6 bases had no gene match. Germline CDR1 is MDHEN and CDR2 is SYDVKM.

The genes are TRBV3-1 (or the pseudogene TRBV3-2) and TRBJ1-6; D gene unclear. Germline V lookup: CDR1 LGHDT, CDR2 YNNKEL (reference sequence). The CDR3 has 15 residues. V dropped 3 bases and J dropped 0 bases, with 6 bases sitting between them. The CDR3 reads CASSQGSSYNSPLHF. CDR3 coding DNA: TGTGCCAGCAGCCAGGGGAGCTCCTATAATTCACCCCTCCACTTT.

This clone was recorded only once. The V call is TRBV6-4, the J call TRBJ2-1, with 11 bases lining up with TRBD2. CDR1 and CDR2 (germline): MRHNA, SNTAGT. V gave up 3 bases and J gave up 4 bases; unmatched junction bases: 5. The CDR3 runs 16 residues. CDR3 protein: CASSEFSGGAYNEQFF. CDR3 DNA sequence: TGTGCCAGCAGTGAATTTAGCGGGGGGGCTTACAATGAGCAGTTCTTC.

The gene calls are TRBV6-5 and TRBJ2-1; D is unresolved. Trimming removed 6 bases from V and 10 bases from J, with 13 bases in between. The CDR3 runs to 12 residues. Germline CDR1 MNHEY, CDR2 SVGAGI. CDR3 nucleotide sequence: TGTGCCAGCAGGACTGGGGAAAGAGAGCAGTTCTTC. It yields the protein CASRTGEREQFF.

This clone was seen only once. CDR3 loop: CASSLGGQYSPLHF. DNA for the CDR3: TGTGCCAGCAGCTTAGGGGGACAGTATTCACCCCTCCACTTT. The chain couples TRBV7-2 to TRBJ1-6; 7 positions match TRBD1. This CDR3 has 14 residues. Germline-derived CDR1 and CDR2 are SGHTA and FQGNSA. Trimming at V came to 1 base and at J to 8 bases, leaving 2 bases not matched to a gene.

In DNA, the CDR3 is TGTGCCAGCAGTTACATACAGTCCCCATACGAGCAGTACGTC. It is translated as CASSYIQSPYEQYV. This chain uses TRBV6-5 with TRBJ2-7, with D unresolved. There are 14 residues in the CDR3. V lost 2 bases and J lost 4, with 12 bases in between. The germline gives CDR1 MNHEY, CDR2 SVGAGI.

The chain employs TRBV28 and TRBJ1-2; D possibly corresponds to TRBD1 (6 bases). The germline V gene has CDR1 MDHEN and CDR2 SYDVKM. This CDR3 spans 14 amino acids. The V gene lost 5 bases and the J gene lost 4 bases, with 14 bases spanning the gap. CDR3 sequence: CASSTDRILYGYTF. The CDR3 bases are TGTGCCAGCAGTACGGACAGAATCCTCTATGGCTACACCTTC.

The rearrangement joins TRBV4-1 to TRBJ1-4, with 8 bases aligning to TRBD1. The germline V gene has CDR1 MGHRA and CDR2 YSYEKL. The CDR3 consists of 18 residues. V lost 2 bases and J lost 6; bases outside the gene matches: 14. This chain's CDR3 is CASSQPGQGRSFYEKLFF. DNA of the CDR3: TGCGCCAGCAGCCAACCTGGACAGGGAAGATCATTCTATGAAAAACTGTTTTTT.

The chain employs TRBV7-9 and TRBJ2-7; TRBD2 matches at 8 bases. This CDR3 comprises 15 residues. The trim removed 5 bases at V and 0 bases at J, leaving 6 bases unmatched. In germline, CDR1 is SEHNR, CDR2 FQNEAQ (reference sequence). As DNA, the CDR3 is TGTGCCAGCAGCCCCGGGAGGGCCCTCTCCTACGAGCAGTACGTC. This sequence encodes CASSPGRALSYEQYV.

CDR3: CASSRDGRGPGATQYF. The CDR3 DNA reads as TGTGCCAGCAGTCGTGACGGAAGGGGGCCCGGAGCGACCCAGTACTTC. The rearrangement uses TRBV27 and TRBJ2-5; 7 nucleotides match TRBD1. This CDR3 contains 16 residues. Germline V gene lookup returns CDR1 MNHEY and CDR2 SMNVEV (reference sequence). The V and J ends lost 5 bases and 7 bases, in that order; junction bases with no gene match: 16.

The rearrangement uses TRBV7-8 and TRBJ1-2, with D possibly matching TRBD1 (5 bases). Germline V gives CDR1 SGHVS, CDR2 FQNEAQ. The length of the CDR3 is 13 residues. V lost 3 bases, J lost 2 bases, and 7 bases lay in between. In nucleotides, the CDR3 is TGTGCCAGCAGCTTGGGGCTCAACTATGGCTACACCTTC. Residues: CASSLGLNYGYTF.

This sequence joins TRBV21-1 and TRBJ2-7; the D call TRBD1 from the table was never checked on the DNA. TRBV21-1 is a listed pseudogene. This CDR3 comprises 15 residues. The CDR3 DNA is TGTGCCAGCGGGAAAACAGGGAAACCTTCCTACGAGCAGTACGTC. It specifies CASGKTGKPSYEQYV.

This CDR3 reads CASSLGLGQLTGELFF. In DNA, the CDR3 is TGTGCCAGCAGCTTAGGCCTGGGACAGCTCACCGGGGAGCTGTTTTTT. The gene calls are TRBV7-2 and TRBJ2-2, with 7 bases fitting TRBD1. Germline V gene data show CDR1 as SGHTA and CDR2 as FQGNSA. The junction had 6 bases not matched to a gene; V was cut back by 1 base and J by 4 bases. The CDR3 covers 16 residues.

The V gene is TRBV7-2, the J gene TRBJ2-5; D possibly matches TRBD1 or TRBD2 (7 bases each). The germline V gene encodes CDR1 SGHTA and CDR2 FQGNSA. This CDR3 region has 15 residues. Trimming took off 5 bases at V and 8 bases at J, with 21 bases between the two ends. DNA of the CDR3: TGTGCCAGCAGCGCCAGGGGGGACTACCAGAATACCCAGTACTTC. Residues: CASSARGDYQNTQYF.

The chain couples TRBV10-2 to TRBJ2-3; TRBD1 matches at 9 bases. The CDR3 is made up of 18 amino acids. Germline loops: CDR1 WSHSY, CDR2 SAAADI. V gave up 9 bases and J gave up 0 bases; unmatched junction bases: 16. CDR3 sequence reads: CASGDRDQAGPSTDTQYF. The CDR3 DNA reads TGCGCCAGTGGGGACAGGGACCAAGCGGGGCCTAGCACAGATACGCAGTATTTT.